The rows below give T cell receptor beta chains drawn from one sample of a study of spatial heterogeneity in lung cancer. TCRdb re-called the 5' RACE reads with MiXCR, one entry per CDR3 protein. The sample lists about 3,600 distinct CDR3 sequences, over 6.5% occurring once. The input for sequencing was lung tumor tissue, taken at surgery. These receptor sequences come from a male donor with early-stage non-small cell lung cancer. The CDR3 runs from the conserved cysteine through the conserved F or W. The D gene is left open where the match is weak. The size field is filled for only some rows; it gives once, few, many or a size class.

J gene: TRBJ2-5; V gene: TRBV5-1; clone size: medium-sized; D gene: TRBD1; CDR3 DNA: TGCGCCAGCAGCTGGTACAGGGGGCAGATCCAAGAGACCCAGTACTTC; CDR3 protein: CASSWYRGQIQETQYF
J gene: TRBJ1-5; V gene: TRBV6-5; clone size: medium-sized; D gene: NA; CDR3 DNA: TGTGCCAGCAGTTACTCGGGCAGCCTAGATCAGCCCCAGCATTTT; CDR3 protein: CASSYSGSLDQPQHF
J gene: TRBJ2-7; V gene: TRBV4-1; clone size: medium-sized; D gene: NA; CDR3 DNA: TGCGCCAGCAGCCAAGAACGTGGCAGGGTAGGGGAGCAGTACTTC; CDR3 protein: CASSQERGRVGEQYF
J gene: TRBJ2-4; V gene: TRBV7-8; clone size: medium-sized; D gene: TRBD1; CDR3 DNA: TGTGCCAGCAGCCGGGACAGGGCAACCAAAAACATTCAGTACTTC; CDR3 protein: CASSRDRATKNIQYF
J gene: TRBJ2-7; V gene: TRBV10-2; clone size: medium-sized; D gene: NA; CDR3 DNA: TGCGCCAGCAGTTTGGAGGGATTTCAACGGCGGGAGCAGTACTTC; CDR3 protein: CASSLEGFQRREQYF
J gene: TRBJ1-4; V gene: TRBV19; clone size: medium-sized; D gene: NA; CDR3 DNA: TGTGCCAGTAAAGCAGGCCGTCGGGAAAAACTGTTTTTT; CDR3 protein: CASKAGRREKLFF
J gene: TRBJ2-1; V gene: TRBV5-4; clone size: medium-sized; D gene: TRBD2; CDR3 DNA: TGTGCCAGCAGCTTGTATGGTAGCGGGAACCGAAAGGTGAATGAGCAGTTCTTC; CDR3 protein: CASSLYGSGNRKVNEQFF
J gene: TRBJ2-4; V gene: TRBV29-1; clone size: NA; D gene: NA; CDR3 DNA: TGCAGCGTTGAGATTCCCCGGTTTCAGTACTTC; CDR3 protein: CSVEIPRFQYF
J gene: TRBJ2-7; V gene: TRBV29-1; clone size: medium-sized; D gene: TRBD1; CDR3 DNA: TGCAGCGCCGGGGACAGCGGGCAGTACTTC; CDR3 protein: CSAGDSGQYF
J gene: TRBJ1-1; V gene: TRBV29-1; clone size: NA; D gene: NA; CDR3 DNA: TGCAGCGTTGAAAGGACTGAAGCTTTCTTT; CDR3 protein: CSVERTEAFF
J gene: TRBJ1-6; V gene: TRBV6-5; clone size: many; D gene: NA; CDR3 DNA: TGTGCCAGCAGTTCGGACTACTTCTATAATTCACCCCTCCACTTT; CDR3 protein: CASSSDYFYNSPLHF
J gene: TRBJ1-5; V gene: TRBV6-2/TRBV6-3; clone size: medium-sized; D gene: NA; CDR3 DNA: TGTGCCAGCAGGCCTGCGGCAGGGAGGCAGCCCCAGCATTTT; CDR3 protein: CASRPAAGRQPQHF
J gene: TRBJ1-1; V gene: TRBV27; clone size: many; D gene: NA; CDR3 DNA: TGTGCCAGCAGTTTATGGGCTAGCGGGGAAGCTTTCTTT; CDR3 protein: CASSLWASGEAFF
J gene: TRBJ1-4; V gene: TRBV5-6; clone size: medium-sized; D gene: NA; CDR3 DNA: TGTGCCAGCAGCGGGAGGTGGAGAAATGAAAAACTGTTTTTT; CDR3 protein: CASSGRWRNEKLFF
J gene: TRBJ2-5; V gene: TRBV19; clone size: medium-sized; D gene: NA; CDR3 DNA: TGTGCCAGTAGTATTCCAAACGGCCAAGAGACCCAGTACTTC; CDR3 protein: CASSIPNGQETQYF
J gene: TRBJ1-3; V gene: TRBV20-1; clone size: medium-sized; D gene: NA; CDR3 DNA: TGCAGTGCTAGAGACTGGACGGCTGGAAACACCATATATTTT; CDR3 protein: CSARDWTAGNTIYF
J gene: TRBJ2-3; V gene: TRBV6-2/TRBV6-3; clone size: medium-sized; D gene: TRBD2; CDR3 DNA: TGTGCCAGCAGTCTCGCGACTAGCGGTTCAGGCCCAGATACGCAGTATTTT; CDR3 protein: CASSLATSGSGPDTQYF
J gene: TRBJ1-1; V gene: TRBV25-1; clone size: medium-sized; D gene: NA; CDR3 DNA: TGTGCCAGCAGACTGGAGAACGAAGCTTTCTTT; CDR3 protein: CASRLENEAFF
J gene: TRBJ1-1; V gene: TRBV29-1; clone size: many; D gene: TRBD1; CDR3 DNA: TGCAGCGCCCGAACGGACAGGGGTGAAAATGAAGCTTTCTTT; CDR3 protein: CSARTDRGENEAFF
J gene: TRBJ2-1; V gene: TRBV2; clone size: NA; D gene: TRBD1; CDR3 DNA: TGTGCCAGCAGTGAAGCGGACAGGTTATGGAATGAGCAGTTCTTC; CDR3 protein: CASSEADRLWNEQFF
J gene: TRBJ1-1; V gene: TRBV12-3/TRBV12-4; clone size: medium-sized; D gene: NA; CDR3 DNA: TGTGCCAGCAGTTCCGGACCCACTGAAGCTTTCTTT; CDR3 protein: CASSSGPTEAFF
J gene: TRBJ1-1; V gene: TRBV5-5; clone size: medium-sized; D gene: NA; CDR3 DNA: TGTGCCAGCAGCCCACAGATAACTCAGGGAAGAAAGGAAGCTTTCTTT; CDR3 protein: CASSPQITQGRKEAFF
J gene: TRBJ1-4; V gene: TRBV28; clone size: NA; D gene: NA; CDR3 DNA: TGTGCCAGCAGTTCACCCGGGGGGGCCAATGAAAAACTGTTTTTT; CDR3 protein: CASSSPGGANEKLFF
J gene: TRBJ2-1; V gene: TRBV18; clone size: few; D gene: NA; CDR3 DNA: TGTGCCAGCTCACTGGGGGGACAGCCTTATGAGCAGTTCTTC; CDR3 protein: CASSLGGQPYEQFF
J gene: TRBJ2-3; V gene: TRBV7-3; clone size: medium-sized; D gene: TRBD2; CDR3 DNA: TGTGCCAGCGCAAGCGGGGGGCGGGCAGATACGCAGTATTTT; CDR3 protein: CASASGGRADTQYF
J gene: TRBJ2-7; V gene: TRBV12-3/TRBV12-4; clone size: many; D gene: NA; CDR3 DNA: TGTGCCAGCACCCCCGCCGGGGGCAGCTCCTACGAGCAGTACTTC; CDR3 protein: CASTPAGGSSYEQYF
J gene: TRBJ2-7; V gene: TRBV7-6; clone size: medium-sized; D gene: NA; CDR3 DNA: TGTGCCAGCAGCTTAGCGAGTAAGGGGACTTACTACGAGCAGTACTTC; CDR3 protein: CASSLASKGTYYEQYF
J gene: TRBJ2-3; V gene: TRBV7-7; clone size: medium-sized; D gene: TRBD2; CDR3 DNA: TGTGCTAGCAGCCCGTACGCCACTAGCGGGAGAGACACAGATACGCAGTATTTT; CDR3 protein: CASSPYATSGRDTDTQYF
J gene: TRBJ1-4; V gene: TRBV20-1; clone size: many; D gene: NA; CDR3 DNA: TGCAGTGCTAGATCGCCAGGGAAGGAAAAACTGTTTTTT; CDR3 protein: CSARSPGKEKLFF
J gene: TRBJ2-5; V gene: TRBV5-1; clone size: medium-sized; D gene: NA; CDR3 DNA: TGCGCCAGCAGCTTGGAAGGGGAGACCCAGTACTTC; CDR3 protein: CASSLEGETQYF
J gene: TRBJ2-1; V gene: TRBV5-1; clone size: NA; D gene: TRBD2; CDR3 DNA: TGCGCCAGCAGGTCTAGCGGGGACAATGAGCAGTTCTTC; CDR3 protein: CASRSSGDNEQFF
J gene: TRBJ1-5; V gene: TRBV28; clone size: medium-sized; D gene: TRBD1; CDR3 DNA: TGTGCCAGCAGGACAGGGGAACGCAATCAGCCCCAGCATTTT; CDR3 protein: CASRTGERNQPQHF
J gene: TRBJ1-1; V gene: TRBV5-1; clone size: medium-sized; D gene: NA; CDR3 DNA: TGCGCCAGCTCGGACGGGGAGAACACTGAAGCTTTCTTT; CDR3 protein: CASSDGENTEAFF
J gene: TRBJ1-1; V gene: TRBV28; clone size: medium-sized; D gene: TRBD1; CDR3 DNA: TGTGCCAGCAGTGCCACAGGGGACTTTGAAGCTTTCTTT; CDR3 protein: CASSATGDFEAFF
J gene: TRBJ2-7; V gene: TRBV7-9; clone size: medium-sized; D gene: TRBD1; CDR3 DNA: TGTGCCAGCAGCTTAGCGCTCGTCCGGACAGGGGGCGAGCAGTACTTC; CDR3 protein: CASSLALVRTGGEQYF
J gene: TRBJ2-3; V gene: TRBV3-1; clone size: NA; D gene: NA; CDR3 DNA: TGTGCCAGCAGCCTCCTCCCGGGGGGCACAGATACGCAGTATTTT; CDR3 protein: CASSLLPGGTDTQYF
J gene: TRBJ2-3; V gene: TRBV20-1; clone size: NA; D gene: TRBD2; CDR3 DNA: TGCAGTGCCCGGCGGGCTAGCGGGGATGTATCGGATACGCAGTATTTT; CDR3 protein: CSARRASGDVSDTQYF
J gene: TRBJ1-5; V gene: TRBV12-3/TRBV12-4; clone size: NA; D gene: NA; CDR3 DNA: TGTGCCAGCAGGACCAGGGGAGGCGGCAATCAGCCCCAGCATTTT; CDR3 protein: CASRTRGGGNQPQHF
J gene: TRBJ2-7; V gene: TRBV11-2; clone size: medium-sized; D gene: NA; CDR3 DNA: TGTGCCAGCAGCAGGGATCCCGGAACCTACGAGCAGTACTTC; CDR3 protein: CASSRDPGTYEQYF
J gene: TRBJ1-1; V gene: TRBV4-3; clone size: medium-sized; D gene: NA; CDR3 DNA: TGCGCCAGCAGCCAAGCCTGGGACACTGAAGCTTTCTTT; CDR3 protein: CASSQAWDTEAFF
J gene: TRBJ1-2; V gene: TRBV6-1; clone size: many; D gene: NA; CDR3 DNA: TGTGCCAGCAGTGAAGGGGGCTCTAACTATGGCTACACCTTC; CDR3 protein: CASSEGGSNYGYTF